The present TCR beta chain was sequenced within a study of blood T cell repertoires in COVID-19. The overall study: T cells, B-cell-depleted T cells, or PBMCs provided the cDNA or gDNA that served as material.

CDR1 and CDR2 from the germline V gene are SGHRS and YFSETQ. Trimming took 0 bases from V and 6 from J; bases not matched to a gene: 10. This CDR3 is built from 17 residues. Assay: immunoSEQ multiplex PCR; the TCRdb copy retains only in-frame clones and omits some. The sample has a few hundred thousand clones, approximately 84% seen once. Participant age was roughly 18 to 89 years, and participants resided in 25 or so US areas. The chain carries TRBV5-1 and TRBJ2-2, with 8 bases lining up with TRBD1. Sequenced sample: PBMCs or T cells enriched from blood (not recorded which). The TCR was taken from a woman aged 30 to 39 who had recovered from COVID-19. The CDR3 coding sequence is TGCGCCAGCAGCTTGGGTCCTGGCAGGGGGCCCCCCGGGGAGCTGTTTTTT. Encoded protein: CASSLGPGRGPPGELFF.